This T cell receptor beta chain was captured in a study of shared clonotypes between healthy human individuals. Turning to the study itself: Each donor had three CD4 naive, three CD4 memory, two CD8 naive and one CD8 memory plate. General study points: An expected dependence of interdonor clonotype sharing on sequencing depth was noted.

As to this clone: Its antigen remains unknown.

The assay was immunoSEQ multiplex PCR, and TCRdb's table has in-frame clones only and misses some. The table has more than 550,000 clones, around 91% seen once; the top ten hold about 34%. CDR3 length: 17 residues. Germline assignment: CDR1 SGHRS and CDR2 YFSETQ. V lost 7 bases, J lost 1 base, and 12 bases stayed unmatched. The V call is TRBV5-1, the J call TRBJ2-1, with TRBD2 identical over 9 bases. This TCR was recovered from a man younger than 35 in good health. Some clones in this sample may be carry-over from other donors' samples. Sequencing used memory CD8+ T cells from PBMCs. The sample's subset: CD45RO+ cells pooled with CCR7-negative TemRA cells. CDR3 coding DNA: TGCGCCAGCCGACTAGCGGCCCTCGGGGGTTCCTACAATGAGCAGTTCTTC. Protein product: CASRLAALGGSYNEQFF.